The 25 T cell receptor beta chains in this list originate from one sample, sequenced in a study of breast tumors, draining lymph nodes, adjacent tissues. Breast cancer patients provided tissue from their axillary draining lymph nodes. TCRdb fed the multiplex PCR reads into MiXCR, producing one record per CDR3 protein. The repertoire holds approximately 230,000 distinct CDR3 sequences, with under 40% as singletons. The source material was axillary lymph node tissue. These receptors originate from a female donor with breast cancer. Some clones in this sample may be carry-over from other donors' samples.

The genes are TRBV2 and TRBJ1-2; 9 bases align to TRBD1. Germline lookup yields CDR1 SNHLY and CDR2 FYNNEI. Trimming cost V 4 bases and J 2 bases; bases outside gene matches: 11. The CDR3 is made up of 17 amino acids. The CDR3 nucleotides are TGTGCCAGCAGTGCGGCTTCGGACGACAGGGGGAACTATGGCTACACCTTC. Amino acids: CASSAASDDRGNYGYTF. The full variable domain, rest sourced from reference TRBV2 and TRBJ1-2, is EPEVTQTPSHQVTQMGQEVILRCVPISNHLYFYWYRQILGQKVEFLVSFYNNEISEKSEIFDDQFSVERPDGSNFTLKIRSTKLEDSAMYFCASSAASDDRGNYGYTFGSGTRLTVV.

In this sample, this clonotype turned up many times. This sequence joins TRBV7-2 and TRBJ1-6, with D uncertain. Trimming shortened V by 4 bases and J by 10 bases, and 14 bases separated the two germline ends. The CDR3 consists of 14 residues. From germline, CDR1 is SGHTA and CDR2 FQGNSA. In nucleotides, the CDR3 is TGTGCCAGCAGCTCCAGCGTGCTAAACTCACCCCTCCACTTT. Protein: CASSSSVLNSPLHF.

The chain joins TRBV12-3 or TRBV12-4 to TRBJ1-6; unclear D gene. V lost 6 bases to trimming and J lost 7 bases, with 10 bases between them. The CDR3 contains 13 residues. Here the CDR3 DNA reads TGTGCCAGCAGCCCACAGAACAATTCACCCCTCCACTTT. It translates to CASSPQNNSPLHF.

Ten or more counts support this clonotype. CDR3 nucleotide sequence: TGTGCCAGCAGGGCTAGCACAGATACGCAGTATTTT. It encodes CASRASTDTQYF. The J gene is TRBJ2-3, the V gene TRBV2; no clear D gene. The CDR3 is made up of 12 amino acids. Trimming stripped 6 bases from V and 0 bases from J, with 4 bases between. Germline V CDR1 and CDR2: SNHLY, FYNNEI.

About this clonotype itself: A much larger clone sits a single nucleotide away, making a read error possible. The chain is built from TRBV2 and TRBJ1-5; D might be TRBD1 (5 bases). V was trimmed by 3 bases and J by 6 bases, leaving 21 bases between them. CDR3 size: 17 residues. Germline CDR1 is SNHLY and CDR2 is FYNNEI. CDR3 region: CASSESPGGLPGQPQHF. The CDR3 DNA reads TGTGCCAGCAGTGAGAGTCCCGGGGGACTTCCCGGTCAGCCCCAGCATTTT.

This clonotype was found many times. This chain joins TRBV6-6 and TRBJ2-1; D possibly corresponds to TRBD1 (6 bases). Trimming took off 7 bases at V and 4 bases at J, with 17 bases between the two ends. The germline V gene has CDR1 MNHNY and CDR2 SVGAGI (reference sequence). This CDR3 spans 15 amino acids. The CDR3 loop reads CASKQGTETYNEQFF. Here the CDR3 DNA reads TGTGCCAGCAAGCAGGGGACGGAGACATACAATGAGCAGTTCTTC.

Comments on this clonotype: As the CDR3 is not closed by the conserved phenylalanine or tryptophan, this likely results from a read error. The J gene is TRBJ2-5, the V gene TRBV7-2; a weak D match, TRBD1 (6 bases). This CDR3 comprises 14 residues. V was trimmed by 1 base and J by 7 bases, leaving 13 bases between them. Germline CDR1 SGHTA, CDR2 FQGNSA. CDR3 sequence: CASSLDAGVGTQYL. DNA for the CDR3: TGTGCCAGCAGCTTAGATGCAGGGGTAGGGACCCAGTACCTC.

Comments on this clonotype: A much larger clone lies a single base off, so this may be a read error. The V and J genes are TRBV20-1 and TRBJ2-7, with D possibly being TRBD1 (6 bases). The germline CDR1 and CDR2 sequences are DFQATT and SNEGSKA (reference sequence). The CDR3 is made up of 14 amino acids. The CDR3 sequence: CSARTRGYSSEQYF. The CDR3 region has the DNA TGCAGTGCTAGAACCAGGGGATACTCCTCCGAGCAGTACTTC.

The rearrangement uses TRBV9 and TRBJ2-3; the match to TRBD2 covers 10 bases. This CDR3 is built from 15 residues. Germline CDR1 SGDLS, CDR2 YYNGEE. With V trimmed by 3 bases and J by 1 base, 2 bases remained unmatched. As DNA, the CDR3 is TGTGCCAGCAGCGGCGGGACTAGCGGCACAGATACGCAGTATTTT. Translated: CASSGGTSGTDTQYF.

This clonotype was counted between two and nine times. CDR3 sequence reads: CASSSRDWGTDTQYF. The CDR3 region has the DNA TGTGCCAGCAGTTCCCGGGACTGGGGAACAGATACGCAGTATTTT. The chain uses TRBV6-5 and TRBJ2-3; tentative D call: TRBD2 (6 bases). The V gene lost 4 bases and the J gene lost 3 bases, with 14 bases spanning the gap. This CDR3 has 15 residues. Germline loops: CDR1 MNHEY, CDR2 SVGAGI.

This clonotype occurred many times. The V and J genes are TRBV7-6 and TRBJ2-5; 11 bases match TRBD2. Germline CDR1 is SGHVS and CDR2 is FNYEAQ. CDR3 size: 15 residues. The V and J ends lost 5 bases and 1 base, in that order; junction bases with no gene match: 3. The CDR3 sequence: CASSQGLAVQETQYF. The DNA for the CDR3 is TGTGCCAGCAGCCAGGGACTAGCGGTCCAAGAGACCCAGTACTTC. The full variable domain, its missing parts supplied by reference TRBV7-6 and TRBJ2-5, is GAGVSQSPRYKVTKRGQDVALRCDPISGHVSLYWYRQALGQGPEFLTYFNYEAQQDKSGLPNDRFSAERPEGSISTLTIQRTEQRDSAMYRCASSQGLAVQETQYFGPGTRLLVL.

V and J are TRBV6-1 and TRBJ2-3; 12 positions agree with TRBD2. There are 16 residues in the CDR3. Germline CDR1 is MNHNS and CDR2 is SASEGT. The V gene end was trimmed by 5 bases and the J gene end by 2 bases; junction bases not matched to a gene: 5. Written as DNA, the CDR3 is TGTGCCAGCAGTAGACTAGCGGGGGAGCACACAGATACGCAGTATTTT. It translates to CASSRLAGEHTDTQYF.

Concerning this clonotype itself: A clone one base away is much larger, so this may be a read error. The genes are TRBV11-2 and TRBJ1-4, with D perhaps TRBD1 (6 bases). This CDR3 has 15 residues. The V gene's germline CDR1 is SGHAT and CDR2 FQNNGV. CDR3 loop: CANSLLGGVREKLFF. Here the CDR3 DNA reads TGTGCCAACAGCTTATTAGGGGGTGTGCGGGAAAAACTGTTTTTT.

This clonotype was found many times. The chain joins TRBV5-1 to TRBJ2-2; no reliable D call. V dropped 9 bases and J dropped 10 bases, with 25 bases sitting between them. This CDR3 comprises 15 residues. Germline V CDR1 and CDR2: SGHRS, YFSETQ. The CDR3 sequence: CATSQNTASTAELFF. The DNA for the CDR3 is TGCGCCACCTCTCAAAATACTGCCTCTACAGCGGAGCTGTTTTTT.

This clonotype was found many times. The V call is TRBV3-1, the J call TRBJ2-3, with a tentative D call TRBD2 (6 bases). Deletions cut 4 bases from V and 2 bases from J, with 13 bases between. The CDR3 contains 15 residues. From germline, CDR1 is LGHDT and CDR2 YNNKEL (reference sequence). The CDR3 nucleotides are TGTGCCAGCAGCCCCAGGCGGGACCTCACAGATACGCAGTATTTT. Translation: CASSPRRDLTDTQYF.

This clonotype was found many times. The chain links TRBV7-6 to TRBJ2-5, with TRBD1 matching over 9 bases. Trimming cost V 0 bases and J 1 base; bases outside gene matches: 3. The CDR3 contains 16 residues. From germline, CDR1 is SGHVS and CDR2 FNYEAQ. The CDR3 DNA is TGTGCCAGCAGCTTAGCGGGACAGGGCAGCCAAGAGACCCAGTACTTC. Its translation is CASSLAGQGSQETQYF.

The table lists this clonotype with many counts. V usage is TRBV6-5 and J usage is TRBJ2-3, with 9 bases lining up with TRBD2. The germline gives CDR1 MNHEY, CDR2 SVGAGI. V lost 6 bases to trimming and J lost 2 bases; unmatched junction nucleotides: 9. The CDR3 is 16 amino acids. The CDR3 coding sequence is TGTGCCAGCAGGCACAATCTAGCGGGGCTCACAGATACGCAGTATTTT. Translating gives CASRHNLAGLTDTQYF.

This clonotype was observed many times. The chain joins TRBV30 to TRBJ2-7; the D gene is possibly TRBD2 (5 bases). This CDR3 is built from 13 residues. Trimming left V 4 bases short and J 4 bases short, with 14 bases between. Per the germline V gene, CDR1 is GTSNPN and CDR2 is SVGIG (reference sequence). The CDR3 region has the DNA TGTGCCTGGATGCGAGGGAGAGGATACGAGCAGTACTTC. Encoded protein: CAWMRGRGYEQYF. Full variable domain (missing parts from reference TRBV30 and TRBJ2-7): SQTIHQWPATLVQPVGSPLSLECTVEGTSNPNLYWYRQAAGRGLQLLFYSVGIGQISSEVPQNLSASRPQDRQFILSSKKLLLSDSGFYLCAWMRGRGYEQYFGPGTRLTVT.

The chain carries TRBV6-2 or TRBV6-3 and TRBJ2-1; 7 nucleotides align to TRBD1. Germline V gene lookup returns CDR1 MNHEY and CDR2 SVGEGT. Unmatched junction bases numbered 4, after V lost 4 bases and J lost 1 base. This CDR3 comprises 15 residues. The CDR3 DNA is TGTGCCAGCAGTTTTAGGGGGCAGTCCTACAATGAGCAGTTCTTC. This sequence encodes CASSFRGQSYNEQFF.

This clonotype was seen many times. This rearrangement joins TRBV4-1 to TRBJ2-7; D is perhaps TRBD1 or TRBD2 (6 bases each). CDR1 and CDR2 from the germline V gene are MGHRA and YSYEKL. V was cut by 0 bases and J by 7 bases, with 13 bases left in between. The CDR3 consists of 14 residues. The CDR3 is CASSQDPRGREQYF. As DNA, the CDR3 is TGCGCCAGCAGCCAAGATCCGAGGGGGAGGGAGCAGTACTTC.

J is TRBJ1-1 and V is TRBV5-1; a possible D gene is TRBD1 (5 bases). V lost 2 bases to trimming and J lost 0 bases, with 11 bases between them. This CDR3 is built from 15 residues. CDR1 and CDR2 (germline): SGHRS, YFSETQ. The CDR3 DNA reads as TGCGCCAGCAGCTTTGGGGGGACGATGAACACTGAAGCTTTCTTT. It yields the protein CASSFGGTMNTEAFF. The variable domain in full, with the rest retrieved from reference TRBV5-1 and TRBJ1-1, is KAGVTQTPRYLIKTRGQQVTLSCSPISGHRSVSWYQQTPGQGLQFLFEYFSETQRNKGNFPGRFSGRQFSNSRSEMNVSTLELGDSALYLCASSFGGTMNTEAFFGQGTRLTVV.

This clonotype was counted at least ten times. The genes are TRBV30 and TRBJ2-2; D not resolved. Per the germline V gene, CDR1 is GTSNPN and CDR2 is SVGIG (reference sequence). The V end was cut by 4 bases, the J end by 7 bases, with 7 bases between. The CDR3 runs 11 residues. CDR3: CAWNRDGELFF. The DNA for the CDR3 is TGTGCCTGGAACCGAGACGGGGAGCTGTTTTTT.

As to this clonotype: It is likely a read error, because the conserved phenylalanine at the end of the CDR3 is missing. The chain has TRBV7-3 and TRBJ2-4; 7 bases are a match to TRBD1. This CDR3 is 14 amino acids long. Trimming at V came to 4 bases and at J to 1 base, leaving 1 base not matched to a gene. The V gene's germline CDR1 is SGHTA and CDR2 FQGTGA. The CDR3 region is CASSSTGAKNIQYS. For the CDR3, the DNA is TGTGCCAGCAGCTCGACAGGGGCCAAAAACATTCAGTACTCC.

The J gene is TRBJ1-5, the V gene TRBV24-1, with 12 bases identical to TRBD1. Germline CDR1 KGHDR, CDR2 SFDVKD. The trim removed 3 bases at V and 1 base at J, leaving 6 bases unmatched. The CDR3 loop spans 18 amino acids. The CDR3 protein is CATSDGTGGSLSNQPQHF. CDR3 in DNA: TGTGCCACCAGTGATGGGACAGGGGGCTCTCTGAGCAATCAGCCCCAGCATTTT.

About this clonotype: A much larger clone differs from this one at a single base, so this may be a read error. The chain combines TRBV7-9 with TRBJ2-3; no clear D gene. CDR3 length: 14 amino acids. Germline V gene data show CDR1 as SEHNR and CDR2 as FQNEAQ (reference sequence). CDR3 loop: CASGLGWNTDTQYF. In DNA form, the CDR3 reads TGTGCCAGCGGCTTAGGCTGGAACACAGATACGCAGTATTTT. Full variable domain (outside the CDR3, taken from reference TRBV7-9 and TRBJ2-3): DTGVSQNPRHKITKRGQNVTFRCDPISEHNRLYWYRQTLGQGPEFLTYFQNEAQLEKSRLLSDRFSAERPKGSFSTLEIQRTEQGDSAMYLCASGLGWNTDTQYFGPGTRLTVL.